The T cell receptor (beta chain) described here comes from a study of brain T cells in children with intractable seizures. V lost 2 bases and J 8 bases, leaving 18 bases between the germline ends. The CDR3 is 15 amino acids. Germline V gene data show CDR1 as MNHEY and CDR2 as SVGAGI. The protocol was immunoSEQ multiplex PCR, while the TCRdb copy is restricted to in-frame clones and leaves out a portion. The profile shows 110,000 or so clones, 94% of them singletons. This chain uses TRBV6-5 with TRBJ1-2, with D uncertain. The source is a boy under two years old with hemimegalencephaly and intractable seizures. The source was peripheral blood, collected at surgery. In DNA, the CDR3 is TGTGCCAGCAGTTACGATGGGATAACGGGCCAAGGCTACACCTTC. Protein product: CASSYDGITGQGYTF.